This T cell receptor beta chain was identified in a study of blood T cell repertoires in COVID-19. Study-level information: Collection of acute and convalescent COVID-19 samples took place in the United States, Italy and Spain. PBMCs, B-cell-depleted T cells, or T cells provided the cDNA or gDNA that made up the material.

Per the germline V gene, CDR1 is SEHNR and CDR2 is FQNEAQ (reference sequence). There are 15 residues in the CDR3. The ends were cut back, 5 bases at V and 4 bases at J, with 14 bases in the middle. Study processing details: Reference gene primer amplification in the assay estimated nucleated cell counts. The data were produced by immunoSEQ multiplex PCR, yet TCRdb's version contains in-frame clones alone and is incomplete. V and J calls and clone size come straight from that table; D and trimming were deduced from the DNA. This table has some 100,000 clones, 85% to 90% appearing once. The receptor's source is a woman of 80 years or more with active COVID-19. The V gene is TRBV7-9, the J gene TRBJ1-4; a possible D gene is TRBD1 (6 bases). Sequencing was performed on peripheral blood. CDR3 DNA: TGTGCCAGCAGCCCAGCACAGGGAAGTAATGAAAAACTGTTTTTT. Its protein product is CASSPAQGSNEKLFF.